A selection of T cell receptor beta chains follows, all from one sample in a study of cytomegalovirus exposure and HLA in healthy donors. Clones were sequenced by immunoSEQ multiplex PCR, and TCRdb holds only the in-frame ones, with some missing. Seen here are approximately 110,000 clones, roughly 71% observed once, and the top ten hold 9.5% to 13%. Input material: PBMCs. These receptors were obtained from a man aged 40-50 years in good health and CMV-seropositive. Both conserved end residues are part of each CDR3. Fields, in order: D gene, V gene, J gene, clone size, CDR3 DNA, CDR3 protein. A D gene is named only where the DNA matches it firmly. Only some rows state a clone size, as once, few, many or a class for expanded clones.

TRBD2	TRBV7-8	TRBJ2-1	NA	TGTGCCAGCAGTTTCCAGACTAGCGGTACCTACAATGAGCAGTTCTTC	CASSFQTSGTYNEQFF
TRBD2	TRBV4-1	TRBJ2-2	once	TGCGCCAGCAGCCAATCTCCAAGCGGGATGAGGACCGGGGAGCTGTTTTTT	CASSQSPSGMRTGELFF
NA	TRBV7-2	TRBJ2-5	NA	TGTGCCAGCAGCTTGGCAGGGGGGGAGACCCAGTACTTC	CASSLAGGETQYF
TRBD2	TRBV10-1	TRBJ2-1	few	TGCGCCAGCAGTGAGTCCCGACTAGCGGGAGGGAATGAGCAGTTCTTC	CASSESRLAGGNEQFF
NA	TRBV19	TRBJ2-1	NA	TGTGCCAGTAGCTCCCTCCGAGGCAACCGGCGGCATGAGCAGTTCTTC	CASSSLRGNRRHEQFF
TRBD2	TRBV5-1	TRBJ2-1	NA	TGCGCCAGCAGCTTCACTAGCGGTCAGGACAATGAGCAGTTCTTC	CASSFTSGQDNEQFF
TRBD1	TRBV15	TRBJ1-4	once	TGTGCCACCAGCAGTACAGGGGGTGAAAAACTGTTTTTT	CATSSTGGEKLFF
TRBD1	TRBV7-9	TRBJ1-3	few	TGTGCCAGCAGCTCCCAGGGACAGGGGGCACACACCATATATTTT	CASSSQGQGAHTIYF
NA	TRBV5-1	TRBJ2-7	NA	TGCGCCAGCAAGGGGCTTACCTCCTACGAGCAGTACTTC	CASKGLTSYEQYF
TRBD2	TRBV6-5	TRBJ2-1	NA	TGTGCCAGCAGTTACCTAGCGGGAGGGACGGGCAATGAGCAGTTCTTC	CASSYLAGGTGNEQFF
TRBD2	TRBV4-2	TRBJ2-1	NA	TGTGCCAGCAGCCTGACTAGCGGGACACGTAATGAGCAGTTCTTC	CASSLTSGTRNEQFF
NA	TRBV5-1	TRBJ2-2	NA	TGCGCCAGCAGGCGGAGGGGGAACACCGGGGAGCTGTTTTTT	CASRRRGNTGELFF
TRBD2	TRBV29-1	TRBJ2-3	NA	TGCAGCGTTAAACTCTTCGGGACGGGGAAACTAGCGGGCACAGATACGCAGTATTTT	CSVKLFGTGKLAGTDTQYF
NA	TRBV5-1	TRBJ2-5	once	TGCGCCAGCAGCTTGGAGGGACTGACACAAGAGACCCAGTACTTC	CASSLEGLTQETQYF
TRBD1	TRBV27	TRBJ2-5	NA	TGTGCCAGCAGTTTGGGACAGGCAGAGACCCAGTACTTC	CASSLGQAETQYF
NA	TRBV4-2	TRBJ1-2	NA	TGTGCCAGCAGCGCCGCGGGGGGCTATTATGGCTACACCTTC	CASSAAGGYYGYTF
NA	TRBV6-1	TRBJ2-5	NA	TGTGCCAGCACCCTGGGGAGCGGAGAAGAGACCCAGTACTTC	CASTLGSGEETQYF
NA	TRBV30	TRBJ1-2	NA	TGTGCCTGGAGTGTACGTCAGGGCTATGGCTACACCTTC	CAWSVRQGYGYTF
TRBD2	TRBV6-1	TRBJ2-2	NA	TGTGCCAGCACGACTAGCGGAGAAACCGGGGAGCTGTTTTTT	CASTTSGETGELFF
NA	TRBV27	TRBJ2-2	NA	TGTGCCAGCAGTTCGACTAGTCTCGGGGAGCTGTTTTTT	CASSSTSLGELFF
NA	TRBV9	TRBJ1-1	NA	TGTGCCAGCAGCGTAGAAGCGGTGAACACTGAAGCTTTCTTT	CASSVEAVNTEAFF
NA	TRBV30	TRBJ1-6	NA	TGTGCCTTACAGGCAGGGGCGGATCGTCTCCACTTT	CALQAGADRLHF
NA	TRBV11-2	TRBJ1-2	NA	TGTGCCAGCAGCTTGTTGGTACAGGGAAGGGTTGGCTACACCTTC	CASSLLVQGRVGYTF
NA	TRBV19	TRBJ1-2	NA	TGTGCCAGTAGAACCAAAGCACGGGATGGCTACACCTTC	CASRTKARDGYTF
TRBD2	TRBV7-2	TRBJ2-2	once	TGTGCCAGCAGCCTATCTAGCGGGCCCACCGGGGAGCTGTTTTTT	CASSLSSGPTGELFF
NA	TRBV2	TRBJ2-3	NA	TGTGCCAGCAGTCTAATAGCAGTTAGCACAGATACGCAGTATTTT	CASSLIAVSTDTQYF
TRBD2	TRBV7-2	TRBJ2-3	NA	TGTGCCAGCAGCGGGAGCGGGAGTTTTACAGATACGCAGTATTTT	CASSGSGSFTDTQYF
TRBD1	TRBV15	TRBJ1-4	NA	TGTGCCACCAGCAGAGGGACAGGGGAGGTATTGGGAGGCGAAAAACTGTTTTTT	CATSRGTGEVLGGEKLFF
NA	TRBV7-6	TRBJ2-2	NA	TGTGCCAGCAGCTCCTTCCCCGGGGAGCTGTTTTTT	CASSSFPGELFF
TRBD1	TRBV7-9	TRBJ2-1	NA	TGTGCCAGCAGCTCTGGGACAGGGTCAGTCGATGAGCAGTTCTTC	CASSSGTGSVDEQFF
TRBD2	TRBV10-3	TRBJ2-7	NA	TGTGCCATCACTCCGGGACTAGCGGGAGAGGGATCCTACGAGCAGTACTTC	CAITPGLAGEGSYEQYF
TRBD2	TRBV11-2	TRBJ2-3	once	TGTGCCAGCAGCTCTACTAGCGGGAGGCCAGATACGCAGTATTTT	CASSSTSGRPDTQYF
NA	TRBV4-3	TRBJ2-3	few	TGCGCCAGCAGCCAAGATCCCCCTACCGCCTCCGCAGATACGCAGTATTTT	CASSQDPPTASADTQYF
TRBD2	TRBV7-2	TRBJ2-1	NA	TGTGCCAGCAGCTTACAAAACCCATCTAGCGGGAGAGGTAATGAGCAGTTCTTC	CASSLQNPSSGRGNEQFF
NA	TRBV28	TRBJ2-1	NA	TGTGCCAGCAGTTTACGGATCCACGGACAGAGAAGCCACAATGAGCAGTTCTTC	CASSLRIHGQRSHNEQFF
TRBD1	TRBV9	TRBJ2-1	NA	TGTGCCAGCAGCGGGGGACAGGGTTACAATGAGCAGTTCTTC	CASSGGQGYNEQFF
NA	TRBV30	TRBJ1-1	NA	TGTGCCTGGAGTGTACAGGGTAAGTCGAGGACTGAAGCTTTCTTT	CAWSVQGKSRTEAFF
TRBD2	TRBV30	TRBJ2-7	NA	TGTGCCTGGAGTGTATCTGGGACTAGATCTCTCGAGCAGTACTTC	CAWSVSGTRSLEQYF
NA	TRBV19	TRBJ1-1	NA	TGTGCCAGTAACCTCAGGGGAGGGATGAACACTGAAGCTTTCTTT	CASNLRGGMNTEAFF
TRBD2	TRBV5-6	TRBJ2-1	NA	TGTGCCAGCAGCCGGACTAGCGGGAGCTACAATGAGCAGTTCTTC	CASSRTSGSYNEQFF
NA	TRBV28	TRBJ2-1	NA	TGTGCCAGCAGTTTTCTGGGGGGCTACAATGAGCAGTTCTTC	CASSFLGGYNEQFF
TRBD2	TRBV28	TRBJ2-3	few	TGTGCCAGCAGTCTTAGCGGGATCACAGATACGCAGTATTTT	CASSLSGITDTQYF
TRBD1	TRBV4-1	TRBJ2-5	once	TGCGCCAGCAGCCAAGGTTACAGACAGGGGGAGACCCAGTACTTC	CASSQGYRQGETQYF
TRBD2	TRBV9	TRBJ2-5	NA	TGTGCCAGCAGCGTAGGGTCTAGCGGTATCCAAGAGACCCAGTACTTC	CASSVGSSGIQETQYF
TRBD1	TRBV30	TRBJ1-1	NA	TGTGCCTGGAGTGGCCTCAGGGGGCTTGACACTGAAGCTTTCTTT	CAWSGLRGLDTEAFF
NA	TRBV27	TRBJ2-7	NA	TGTGCCAGCAGTTTACCCGGACTTGAGCAGTACTTC	CASSLPGLEQYF
NA	TRBV6-1	TRBJ1-3	NA	TGTGCCAGCAGTGATGGGGAGGCCTCTGGAAACACCATATATTTT	CASSDGEASGNTIYF
NA	TRBV28	TRBJ2-5	NA	TGTGCCAGCAGCCTGACGGGAGCGGTCCAAGAGACCCAGTACTTC	CASSLTGAVQETQYF
NA	TRBV5-5	TRBJ2-6	few	TGTGCCAGCAGCTTGGGAGGAGTCCTGACTTTC	CASSLGGVLTF
NA	TRBV5-6	TRBJ1-1	medium-sized	TGTGCCAGCAGCTTGTCAGTTTTGAACACTGAAGCTTTCTTT	CASSLSVLNTEAFF
TRBD1	TRBV6-1	TRBJ2-2	NA	TGTGCCAGCAGTGTACGGGCAGGGGGCCTGACCGGGGAGCTGTTTTTT	CASSVRAGGLTGELFF
NA	TRBV6-5	TRBJ1-5	NA	TGTGCCAGCAGCTTCAGGGTGGATCAGCCCCAGCATTTT	CASSFRVDQPQHF
TRBD2	TRBV2	TRBJ2-3	NA	TGTGCCAGCAGTGTTAGCGGGGGGCTCACAGATACGCAGTATTTT	CASSVSGGLTDTQYF
NA	TRBV30	TRBJ1-2	NA	TGTGCCTGGAGTGTACTCCACTATGGCTACACCTTC	CAWSVLHYGYTF
TRBD1	TRBV7-8	TRBJ1-1	NA	TGTGCCAGCAGCACGACAGGGGGACGGACTGAAGCTTTCTTT	CASSTTGGRTEAFF
TRBD2	TRBV2	TRBJ2-1	NA	TGTGCCAGCGGGTGGCTAGCGGGAGTTTATGAGCAGTTCTTC	CASGWLAGVYEQFF